This TCR beta chain was sequenced in a study of blood T cells in healthy people across ages. Using a J-beta primer mix together with a sample-barcoded 5' primer, a second PCR was run for roughly 6 to 11 cycles. Each cDNA molecule was tagged by a template-switch adaptor that had 12 random nucleotides. Using its own MiXCR run on the 5' RACE reads, TCRdb lists one record per CDR3 protein. The sample has 600,000 to 800,000 distinct CDR3 sequences; roughly half are singletons. This CDR3 has 14 residues. V shed 1 base and J shed 8 bases, with 12 bases lying between them. Germline assignment: CDR1 DFQATT and CDR2 SNEGSKA (reference sequence). Whole-study findings and limits: TCR beta diversity, measured per million T cells, fell in a roughly linear way with age. Naive and antigen-experienced cells could not be conclusively compared, given unsorted PBMCs. Naive T cell percentage and TCR beta diversity correlated strongly.

This clonotype was counted only a few times. Antigen specificity is unknown. The V gene is TRBV20-1, the J gene TRBJ1-6, with a tentative D call TRBD1 (5 bases). Sequencing was performed on blood. This sequence originates from a woman of 80 years or more in good health. CDR3 in amino acids: CSARGRGGDSPLHF. The CDR3 DNA follows: TGCAGTGCTAGAGGGCGCGGGGGTGATTCACCCCTCCACTTT.